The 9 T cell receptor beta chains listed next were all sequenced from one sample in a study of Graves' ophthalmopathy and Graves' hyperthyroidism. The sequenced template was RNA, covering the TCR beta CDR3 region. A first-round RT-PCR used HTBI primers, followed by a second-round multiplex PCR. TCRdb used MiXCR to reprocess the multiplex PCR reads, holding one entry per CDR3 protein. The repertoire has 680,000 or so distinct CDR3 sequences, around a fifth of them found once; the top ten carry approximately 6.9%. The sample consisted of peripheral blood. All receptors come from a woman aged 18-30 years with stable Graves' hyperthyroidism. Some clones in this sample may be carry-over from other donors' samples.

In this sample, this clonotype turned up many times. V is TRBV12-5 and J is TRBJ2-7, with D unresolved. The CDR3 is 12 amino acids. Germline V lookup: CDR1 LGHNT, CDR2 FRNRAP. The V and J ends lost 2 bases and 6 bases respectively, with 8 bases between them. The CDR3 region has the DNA TGTGCTAGTGGTTTGTCCACTGGCGAGCAGTACTTC. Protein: CASGLSTGEQYF.

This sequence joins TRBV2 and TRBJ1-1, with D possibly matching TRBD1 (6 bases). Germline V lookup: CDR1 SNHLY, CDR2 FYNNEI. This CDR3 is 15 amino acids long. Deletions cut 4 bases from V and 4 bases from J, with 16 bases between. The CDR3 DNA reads TGTGCCAGCAGTGGGCGGGGGGGGGCCGGCACTGAAGCTTTCTTT. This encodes CASSGRGGAGTEAFF.

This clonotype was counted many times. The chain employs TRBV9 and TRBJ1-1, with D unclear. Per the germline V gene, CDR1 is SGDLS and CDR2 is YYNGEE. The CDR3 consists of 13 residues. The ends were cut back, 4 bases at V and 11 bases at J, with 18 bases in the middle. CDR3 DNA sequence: TGTGCCAGCAGCCCCAACGTCCTGGGAGGGGCTTTCTTT. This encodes CASSPNVLGGAFF.

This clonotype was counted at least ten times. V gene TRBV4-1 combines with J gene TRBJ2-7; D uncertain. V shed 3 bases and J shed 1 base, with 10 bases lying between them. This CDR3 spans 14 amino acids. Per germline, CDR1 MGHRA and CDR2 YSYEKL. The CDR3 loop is CASSQERFSYEQYF. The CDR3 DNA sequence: TGCGCCAGCAGCCAGGAAAGGTTTTCCTACGAGCAGTACTTC.

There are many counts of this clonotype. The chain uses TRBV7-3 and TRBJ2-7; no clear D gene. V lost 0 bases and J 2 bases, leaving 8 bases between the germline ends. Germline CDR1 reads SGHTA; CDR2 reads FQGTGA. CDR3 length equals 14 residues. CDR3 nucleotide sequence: TGTGCCAGCAGCTTAACGAAGCCAACCTACGAGCAGTACTTC. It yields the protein CASSLTKPTYEQYF.

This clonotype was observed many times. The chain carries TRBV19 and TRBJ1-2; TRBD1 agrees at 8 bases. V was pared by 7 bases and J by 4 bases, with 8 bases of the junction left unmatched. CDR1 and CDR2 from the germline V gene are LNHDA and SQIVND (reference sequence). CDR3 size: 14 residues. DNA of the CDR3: TGTGCCAGTACCAGGGGACAGGAGCTCTATGGCTACACCTTC. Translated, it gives CASTRGQELYGYTF. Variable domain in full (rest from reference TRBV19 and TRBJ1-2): DGGITQSPKYLFRKEGQNVTLSCEQNLNHDAMYWYRQDPGQGLRLIYYSQIVNDFQKGDIAEGYSVSREKKESFPLTVTSAQKNPTAFYLCASTRGQELYGYTFGSGTRLTVV.

In DNA, the CDR3 is TGTGCCAGCACCCAAATAGCGGGAGTGGAGACCCAGTACTTC. It yields the protein CASTQIAGVETQYF. The chain recombines TRBV12-3 or TRBV12-4 with TRBJ2-5, with TRBD2 identical over 9 bases. The CDR3 totals 14 residues. Trimming cost V 7 bases and J 5 bases; bases outside gene matches: 8.

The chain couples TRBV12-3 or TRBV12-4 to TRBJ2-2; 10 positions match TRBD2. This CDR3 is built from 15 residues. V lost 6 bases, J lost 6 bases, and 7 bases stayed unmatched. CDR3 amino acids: CASSATSGAAGELFF. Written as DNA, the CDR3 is TGTGCCAGCAGCGCCACTAGCGGGGCCGCCGGGGAGCTGTTTTTT.

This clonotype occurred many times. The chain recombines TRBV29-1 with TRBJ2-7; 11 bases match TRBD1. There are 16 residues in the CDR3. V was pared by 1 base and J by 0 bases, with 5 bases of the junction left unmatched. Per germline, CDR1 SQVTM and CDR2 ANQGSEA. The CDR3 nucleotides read TGCAGCGTTGAAGGGGGACAGGGGGTTTCCTCCTACGAGCAGTACTTC. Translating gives CSVEGGQGVSSYEQYF.